This T cell receptor beta chain was identified in a study of T cell responses to AZD1222 COVID-19 vaccine. Study-wide points: Regions left unmutated in variants are reportedly the target of nearly half of spike-specific TCRs. Clonal diversity was possibly underestimated, and white British individuals and females predominated among donors.

The CDR3 consists of 14 residues. V was clipped by 5 bases and J by 6 bases, with 14 bases between them. Germline V gene data show CDR1 as MNHEY and CDR2 as SVGAGI. A remark on this clone: Its antigen is still unknown.

Clones were sequenced by immunoSEQ multiplex PCR, and TCRdb holds only the in-frame ones, with some missing. Among fewer than 180,000 clones listed, roughly 90% were seen once. Pooled together were second doses at about 4 or about 12 weeks. The V gene is TRBV6-5, the J gene TRBJ1-5; D remains ambiguous. Material: peripheral blood, obtained 28 days after the second AZD1222 dose. This clonotype was sampled from an adult who received the AZD1222 COVID-19 vaccine. The CDR3 sequence: CASSRLSPGQPQHF. The CDR3 DNA reads TGTGCCAGCAGTCGCTTGTCTCCGGGTCAGCCCCAGCATTTT.